Below, 32 T cell receptor beta chains from the same sample are listed, as sequenced in a study of blood T cell repertoires in COVID-19. The assay was immunoSEQ multiplex PCR, and TCRdb's table has in-frame clones only and misses some. The sample yields approximately 200,000 clones, roughly nine tenths seen once. Sequences were obtained from peripheral blood. The receptors stem from a woman between 45 and 65 years old with acute or convalescent COVID-19.

This clone was seen just once. The chain links TRBV5-1 to TRBJ2-7; possibly TRBD1 for D (5 bases). The V end was cut by 0 bases, the J end by 1 base, with 8 bases between. CDR3 length: 14 residues. Germline CDR1 and CDR2: SGHRS and YFSETQ. The CDR3 DNA follows: TGCGCCAGCAGCTTGGTCCAGGGATCCTACGAGCAGTACTTC. Protein sequence: CASSLVQGSYEQYF.

V gene TRBV5-4 combines with J gene TRBJ2-3, with a possible D match to TRBD2 (5 bases). Germline assignment: CDR1 SGHNT and CDR2 YYREEE (reference sequence). The ends were cut back, 4 bases at V and 0 bases at J, with 9 bases in the middle. The CDR3 totals 14 residues. CDR3 loop: CASSRGGSTDTQYF. The CDR3, as DNA: TGTGCCAGCAGCCGGGGTGGCAGCACAGATACGCAGTATTTT. The variable domain in full, with the rest retrieved from reference TRBV5-4 and TRBJ2-3, is ETGVTQSPTHLIKTRGQQVTLRCSSQSGHNTVSWYQQALGQGPQFIFQYYREEENGRGNFPPRFSGLQFPNYSSELNVNALELDDSALYLCASSRGGSTDTQYFGPGTRLTVL.

The chain is built from TRBV5-1 and TRBJ1-2; D remains ambiguous. Germline V gene sequence: CDR1 SGHRS, CDR2 YFSETQ. Trimming removed 0 bases from V and 1 base from J, with 7 bases in between. The CDR3 runs 14 residues. As DNA, the CDR3 is TGCGCCAGCAGCTTGGTCAGCGGTAACTATGGCTACACCTTC. It yields the protein CASSLVSGNYGYTF.

V gene TRBV19 combines with J gene TRBJ2-2, with 8 nucleotides matching TRBD1. The trim removed 9 bases at V and 7 bases at J, leaving 13 bases unmatched. The CDR3 has 15 amino acids. Germline V gene sequence: CDR1 LNHDA, CDR2 SQIVND (reference sequence). CDR3 coding DNA: TGTGCCAGGGCCCCGGACAGGGCGAATGTCGGGGAGCTGTTTTTT. Its translation is CARAPDRANVGELFF.

The chain uses TRBV19 and TRBJ1-4; D might be TRBD1 (5 bases). The V end was cut by 0 bases, the J end by 7 bases, with 12 bases between. Germline values: CDR1 LNHDA, CDR2 SQIVND (reference sequence). The CDR3 spans 15 residues. CDR3 protein: CASSIDARVAEKLFF. The CDR3 DNA follows: TGTGCCAGTAGTATAGATGCCAGGGTCGCTGAAAAACTGTTTTTT.

This clone appeared many times. The rearrangement joins TRBV24-1 to TRBJ2-1; 9 bases agree with TRBD2. The CDR3 is 15 residues long. CDR1 and CDR2 (germline): KGHDR, SFDVKD. The junction had 8 bases not matched to a gene; V was cut back by 5 bases and J by 7 bases. CDR3 nucleotides: TGTGCCACCAGTGTGGGCGGGGGGGCCGTGAATGAGCAGTTCTTC. Translated, it gives CATSVGGGAVNEQFF.

This rearrangement joins TRBV19 to TRBJ2-7; D is undetermined. From germline, CDR1 is LNHDA and CDR2 SQIVND (reference sequence). The CDR3 totals 13 residues. Deletions cut 3 bases from V and 4 bases from J, with 10 bases between. Here the CDR3 reads CASSISVLYEQYF. Here the CDR3 DNA reads TGTGCCAGTAGTATCTCCGTTCTTTACGAGCAGTACTTC.

The gene calls are TRBV9 and TRBJ2-3, with 9 bases fitting TRBD2. V dropped 4 bases and J dropped 3; count of bases not matched to a gene: 15. The germline V gene encodes CDR1 SGDLS and CDR2 YYNGEE. The CDR3 spans 18 residues. The CDR3 DNA sequence: TGTGCCAGCAGCCCCGAGGGAGGTAGCGGGGGTTTGACAGATACGCAGTATTTT. It encodes CASSPEGGSGGLTDTQYF.

This rearrangement joins TRBV4-2 to TRBJ1-2, with unresolved D. The V gene lost 1 base and the J gene lost 10 bases, with 19 bases spanning the gap. Germline assignment: CDR1 LGHNA and CDR2 YNFKEQ. CDR3 length: 15 amino acids. The CDR3 loop reads CASSQGTLNYVFYTF. The CDR3 DNA reads as TGTGCCAGCAGCCAAGGAACCCTTAACTATGTTTTCTACACCTTC.

The chain recombines TRBV19 with TRBJ1-3; the match to TRBD1 covers 8 bases. Trimming cost V 3 bases and J 0 bases; bases outside gene matches: 4. The CDR3 runs to 16 residues. The V gene's germline CDR1 is LNHDA and CDR2 SQIVND (reference sequence). The CDR3 sequence: CASSMGTGFSGNTIYF. The CDR3 DNA sequence: TGTGCCAGTAGTATGGGGACAGGCTTCTCTGGAAACACCATATATTTT.

The chain combines TRBV3-1 (or the pseudogene TRBV3-2) with TRBJ1-1; D unresolved. Trimming shortened V by 1 base and J by 0 bases, and 9 bases separated the two germline ends. CDR3 length: 15 residues. Per the germline V gene, CDR1 is LGHDT and CDR2 is YNNKEL (reference sequence). The CDR3 region is CASSQVGGLNTEAFF. In nucleotides, the CDR3 is TGTGCCAGCAGCCAAGTGGGAGGGTTGAACACTGAAGCTTTCTTT.

This chain uses TRBV6-2 or TRBV6-3 with TRBJ1-5; 8 bases fit TRBD1. There are 15 residues in the CDR3. Germline V lookup: CDR1 MNHEY, CDR2 SVGEGT. J lost 3 bases, V lost 5 bases, and 6 bases had no gene match. CDR3 DNA sequence: TGTGCCAGCAGTCCGGACAGGGAAGCCAATCAGCCCCAGCATTTT. This sequence encodes CASSPDREANQPQHF.

The gene calls are TRBV27 and TRBJ2-1; 8 positions agree with TRBD1. CDR3 length: 17 amino acids. The J segment lost 5 bases and the V segment lost 4 bases, leaving 13 bases of the junction unmatched. In germline, CDR1 is MNHEY, CDR2 SMNVEV (reference sequence). The CDR3 reads CASSYRSRTGLDNEQFF. The CDR3 DNA is TGTGCCAGCAGTTACCGCTCAAGGACAGGGCTAGACAATGAGCAGTTCTTC.

The chain is built from TRBV2 and TRBJ2-7; tentative D call: TRBD1 (5 bases). V was shortened by 8 bases and J by 3 bases, with 11 bases between the two germline ends. Germline V gene sequence: CDR1 SNHLY, CDR2 FYNNEI. This CDR3 contains 12 residues. The CDR3 region is CASLAGIYEQYF. The DNA for the CDR3 is TGTGCCAGCCTTGCAGGGATCTACGAGCAGTACTTC. Drawing the rest from reference TRBV2 and TRBJ2-7, the complete variable domain is EPEVTQTPSHQVTQMGQEVILRCVPISNHLYFYWYRQILGQKVEFLVSFYNNEISEKSEIFDDQFSVERPDGSNFTLKIRSTKLEDSAMYFCASLAGIYEQYFGPGTRLTVT.

This rearrangement joins TRBV5-6 to TRBJ1-1; D gene unclear. Trimming took off 4 bases at V and 5 bases at J, with 12 bases between the two ends. This CDR3 spans 13 amino acids. The germline V gene has CDR1 SGHDT and CDR2 YYEEEE. The CDR3 here is CASSRGTGTEAFF. The CDR3 DNA reads TGTGCCAGCAGCCGAGGCACGGGAACTGAAGCTTTCTTT.

The chain carries TRBV3-1 (or the pseudogene TRBV3-2) and TRBJ1-1; 7 bases fit TRBD1. The trim removed 8 bases at V and 5 bases at J, leaving 8 bases unmatched. CDR3 length: 13 amino acids. Germline lookup yields CDR1 LGHDT and CDR2 YNNKEL (reference sequence). This CDR3 reads CASVYQGVTEAFF. The CDR3 DNA follows: TGTGCCAGCGTATACCAGGGGGTAACTGAAGCTTTCTTT.

The chain recombines TRBV6-1 with TRBJ1-5; maybe TRBD1 (5 bases). The V and J ends lost 0 bases and 3 bases respectively, with 9 bases between them. The length of the CDR3 is 15 residues. Germline CDR1 MNHNS, CDR2 SASEGT. The CDR3 spells CASSEAGGTNQPQHF. The CDR3 DNA reads as TGTGCCAGCAGTGAAGCGGGGGGAACCAATCAGCCCCAGCATTTT.

This chain connects TRBV9 to TRBJ2-5, with 9 bases fitting TRBD2. J was trimmed by 5 bases and V by 3 bases; bases with no gene match: 8. The CDR3 length is 15 residues. Germline V CDR1 and CDR2: SGDLS, YYNGEE. The CDR3 spells CASSALGLAGETQYF. The DNA for the CDR3 is TGTGCCAGCAGCGCCCTGGGACTAGCCGGCGAGACCCAGTACTTC.

J is TRBJ2-7 and V is TRBV11-2, with 8 bases that match TRBD2. The CDR3 is 14 residues long. The germline CDR1 and CDR2 sequences are SGHAT and FQNNGV. V was pared by 4 bases and J by 5 bases, with 7 bases of the junction left unmatched. CDR3 amino acids: CASSSRLASNEQYF. The CDR3 nucleotides are TGTGCCAGCAGCTCCCGACTAGCGTCAAACGAGCAGTACTTC.

The V call is TRBV2, the J call TRBJ2-3; D may be TRBD1 (7 bases). Germline lookup yields CDR1 SNHLY and CDR2 FYNNEI. The V and J ends lost 6 bases and 5 bases respectively, with 15 bases between them. The CDR3 has 14 amino acids. The CDR3 sequence is CASSGGTEEDTQYF. CDR3 nucleotides: TGTGCCAGCAGCGGCGGGACAGAAGAAGATACGCAGTATTTT.

This clone was detected once. The CDR3 nucleotides are TGCGCCAGCAGCTTGGATGGGCAGAAAGGTCAGCCCCAGCATTTT. Translating it yields CASSLDGQKGQPQHF. The chain has TRBV5-1 and TRBJ1-5; D gene ambiguous. V shed 0 bases and J shed 6 bases, with 13 bases lying between them. CDR3 size: 15 residues. CDR1 is SGHRS, CDR2 YFSETQ, per germline.

The genes are TRBV25-1 and TRBJ2-3, with TRBD2 matching over 7 bases. The CDR3 is 15 amino acids. Germline CDR1 reads MGHDK; CDR2 reads SYGVNS. J gave up 4 bases and V 1 base, and 5 bases lay outside the gene matches. CDR3: CASSEWGGVADTQYF. DNA of the CDR3: TGTGCCAGCAGTGAATGGGGGGGAGTGGCAGATACGCAGTATTTT. The variable domain in full, with the rest retrieved from reference TRBV25-1 and TRBJ2-3, is EADIYQTPRYLVIGTGKKITLECSQTMGHDKMYWYQQDPGMELHLIHYSYGVNSTEKGDLSSESTVSRIRTEHFPLTLESARPSHTSQYLCASSEWGGVADTQYFGPGTRLTVL.

V gene TRBV11-2 combines with J gene TRBJ2-5; D ambiguous. The germline CDR1 and CDR2 sequences are SGHAT and FQNNGV. This CDR3 region has 14 residues. V lost 5 bases and J lost 5, with 15 bases in between. This chain's CDR3 is CASSLGRILETQYF. CDR3 nucleotide sequence: TGTGCCAGCAGCCTGGGCAGGATTCTGGAGACCCAGTACTTC. Full variable domain (remainder filled in from reference TRBV11-2 and TRBJ2-5): EAGVAQSPRYKIIEKRQSVAFWCNPISGHATLYWYQQILGQGPKLLIQFQNNGVVDDSQLPKDRFSAERLKGVDSTLKIQPAKLEDSAVYLCASSLGRILETQYFGPGTRLLVL.

The CDR3 loop is CASSETGGGYYGYTF. In DNA, the CDR3 is TGTGCCAGCAGCGAAACAGGGGGAGGCTACTATGGCTACACCTTC. The J gene is TRBJ1-2, the V gene TRBV11-3; 8 bases map to TRBD1. Per germline, CDR1 SGHNT and CDR2 YENEEA. The junction had 8 bases not matched to a gene; V was cut back by 5 bases and J by 3 bases. CDR3 length: 15 amino acids.

CDR3 residues: CASSYPIAGLGTDTQYF. CDR3 bases: TGTGCCAGCAGTTACCCAATTGCGGGTCTTGGCACAGATACGCAGTATTTT. This sequence joins TRBV6-2 or TRBV6-3 and TRBJ2-3, with a possible D match to TRBD2 (5 bases). This CDR3 is 17 amino acids long. Trimming took 2 bases from V and 1 from J, leaving 16 bases between them. CDR1 is MNHEY, CDR2 SVGEGT, per germline.

The CDR3 DNA reads TGTGCCAGTAGTGCCACAGGAACTAACTATGGCTACACCTTC. Its protein product is CASSATGTNYGYTF. This chain joins TRBV19 and TRBJ1-2; TRBD1 might be the D (5 bases). The germline CDR1 and CDR2 sequences are LNHDA and SQIVND (reference sequence). V was clipped by 5 bases and J by 0 bases, with 10 bases between them. The CDR3 is 14 residues long.

This sequence joins TRBV27 and TRBJ1-1; D remains unclear. The CDR3 has 14 amino acids. Germline V lookup: CDR1 MNHEY, CDR2 SMNVEV (reference sequence). V lost 6 bases and J lost 4, with 15 bases in between. The CDR3 sequence is CASSSSGIGTEAFF. The CDR3 coding sequence is TGTGCCAGCAGCTCCTCGGGGATCGGCACTGAAGCTTTCTTT.

This chain links TRBV9 with TRBJ1-3; 8 bases match TRBD1. Trimming removed 4 bases from V and 3 bases from J; junction bases left unmatched: 9. Germline loops: CDR1 SGDLS, CDR2 YYNGEE. The CDR3 loop spans 16 amino acids. The CDR3 bases are TGTGCCAGCAGCAAGGGGACAGGTAGCGATGGAAACACCATATATTTT. It translates to CASSKGTGSDGNTIYF.

The chain uses TRBV30 and TRBJ1-4; TRBD1 aligns across 8 bases. Trimming cost V 3 bases and J 8 bases; bases outside gene matches: 8. From germline, CDR1 is GTSNPN and CDR2 SVGIG (reference sequence). The CDR3 is 14 residues long. DNA of the CDR3: TGTGCCTGGAGGACTCGGGCAGGGGGCGAAAAACTGTTTTTT. Protein: CAWRTRAGGEKLFF.

The V call is TRBV9, the J call TRBJ2-1; D remains unclear. Germline assignment: CDR1 SGDLS and CDR2 YYNGEE. CDR3 length: 16 amino acids. V was cut by 3 bases and J by 0 bases, with 13 bases left in between. The CDR3 sequence: CASSAQASSSYNEQFF. Here the CDR3 DNA reads TGTGCCAGCAGCGCGCAAGCGAGTAGCTCCTACAATGAGCAGTTCTTC.

The V call is TRBV19, the J call TRBJ2-7; D perhaps matches TRBD1 (5 bases). CDR1 LNHDA and CDR2 SQIVND come from the germline V gene (reference sequence). Trimming removed 5 bases from V and 4 bases from J, with 15 bases in between. CDR3 length equals 14 residues. CDR3 protein: CASSFGRGVYEQYF. The CDR3 DNA follows: TGTGCCAGTAGTTTTGGTAGGGGCGTTTACGAGCAGTACTTC. Supplemented by reference TRBV19 and TRBJ2-7, the full variable domain reads DGGITQSPKYLFRKEGQNVTLSCEQNLNHDAMYWYRQDPGQGLRLIYYSQIVNDFQKGDIAEGYSVSREKKESFPLTVTSAQKNPTAFYLCASSFGRGVYEQYFGPGTRLTVT.

This sequence joins TRBV2 and TRBJ2-7; D is unresolved. The V and J ends lost 4 bases and 1 base respectively, with 8 bases between them. This CDR3 has 13 residues. Germline CDR1 is SNHLY and CDR2 is FYNNEI. The CDR3 loop is CASSVWPSYEQYF. Written as DNA, the CDR3 is TGTGCCAGCAGTGTCTGGCCATCCTACGAGCAGTACTTC. The full variable domain, its missing parts supplied by reference TRBV2 and TRBJ2-7, is EPEVTQTPSHQVTQMGQEVILRCVPISNHLYFYWYRQILGQKVEFLVSFYNNEISEKSEIFDDQFSVERPDGSNFTLKIRSTKLEDSAMYFCASSVWPSYEQYFGPGTRLTVT.